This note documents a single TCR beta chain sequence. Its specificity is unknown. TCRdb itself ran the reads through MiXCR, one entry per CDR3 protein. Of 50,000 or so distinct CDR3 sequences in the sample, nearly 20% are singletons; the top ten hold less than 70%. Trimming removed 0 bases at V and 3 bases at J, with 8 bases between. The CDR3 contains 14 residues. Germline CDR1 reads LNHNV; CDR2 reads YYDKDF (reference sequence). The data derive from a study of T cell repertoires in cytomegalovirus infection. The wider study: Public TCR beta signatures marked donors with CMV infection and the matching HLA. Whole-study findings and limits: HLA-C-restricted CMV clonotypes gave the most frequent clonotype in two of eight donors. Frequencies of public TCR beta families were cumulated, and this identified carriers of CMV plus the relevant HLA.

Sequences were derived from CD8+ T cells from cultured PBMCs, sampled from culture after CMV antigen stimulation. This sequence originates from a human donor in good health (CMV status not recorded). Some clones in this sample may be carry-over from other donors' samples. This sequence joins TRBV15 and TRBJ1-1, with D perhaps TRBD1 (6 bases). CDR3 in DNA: TGTGCCACCAGCAGAGATGCAGGGGACACTGAAGCTTTCTTT. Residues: CATSRDAGDTEAFF. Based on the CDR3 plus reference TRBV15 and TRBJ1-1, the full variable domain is DAMVIQNPRYQVTQFGKPVTLSCSQTLNHNVMYWYQQKSSQAPKLLFHYYDKDFNNEADTPDNFQSRRPNTSFCFLDIRSPGLGDTAMYLCATSRDAGDTEAFFGQGTRLTVV.